One T cell receptor beta chain is described in this entry. The protocol was immunoSEQ multiplex PCR, while the TCRdb copy is restricted to in-frame clones and leaves out a portion. In the table there are approximately 120,000 clones, roughly 89% of which are singletons. The record originates from a study of cytomegalovirus exposure and HLA in healthy donors. Overall study: The 120 validation repertoires, a later analysis reported, used the same platform as the approximately 670 repertoires from the first cohort.

This TCR came from a woman between 18 and 29 years old in good health and CMV-seronegative. Specimen: PBMCs.

CDR3 DNA: TGTGCCAGTAGTATAGAGGGGCGGTCCGACGGCTACACCTTC. It codes for CASSIEGRSDGYTF. The J gene is TRBJ1-2, the V gene TRBV19; D may be TRBD1 (5 bases). V lost 0 bases, J lost 8 bases, and 13 bases lay in between. The CDR3 is 14 amino acids. The V gene's germline CDR1 is LNHDA and CDR2 SQIVND (reference sequence). Looking up the rest from reference TRBV19 and TRBJ1-2 gives the full variable domain: DGGITQSPKYLFRKEGQNVTLSCEQNLNHDAMYWYRQDPGQGLRLIYYSQIVNDFQKGDIAEGYSVSREKKESFPLTVTSAQKNPTAFYLCASSIEGRSDGYTFGSGTRLTVV.